Listed here are 4 T cell receptor beta chains from one sample, sequenced in a study of T cell responses to AZD1222 COVID-19 vaccine. Generated by immunoSEQ multiplex PCR, the TCRdb table keeps only in-frame clones and is missing some. The sample contains approximately 130,000 clones, approximately 90% of which appear only once. The sequenced sample was peripheral blood, obtained on day 0 of AZD1222 vaccination. These TCRs come from an adult in good health.

This chain uses TRBV4-2 with TRBJ2-1, with TRBD2 matching over 14 bases. The CDR3 is 20 amino acids. Germline V gene data show CDR1 as LGHNA and CDR2 as YNFKEQ. The trim removed 2 bases at V and 4 bases at J, leaving 13 bases unmatched. CDR3 DNA sequence: TGTGCCAGCAGCCAAAGGGCGAGACTAGCGGGAGGGCCGGGGTACAATGAGCAGTTCTTC. It codes for CASSQRARLAGGPGYNEQFF.

This clone was seen a few times. J is TRBJ2-1 and V is TRBV5-1, with 9 nucleotides matching TRBD2. The CDR3 runs 16 residues. V shed 3 bases and J 7 bases; nucleotides not matched to a gene: 11. CDR1 and CDR2 (germline): SGHRS, YFSETQ. The chain's CDR3 is CASSSTSGRSWNEQFF. The CDR3 DNA reads TGCGCCAGCAGCTCGACGAGCGGGAGGTCGTGGAATGAGCAGTTCTTC.

This clone came up once. V gene TRBV5-4 combines with J gene TRBJ1-6; 8 positions match TRBD1. Germline trimming cut 3 bases from V and 11 bases from J; bases unmatched to any gene: 13. The CDR3 runs to 16 residues. From germline, CDR1 is SGHNT and CDR2 YYREEE (reference sequence). The CDR3 loop reads CASSSDRGRIGPPLHF. The CDR3 DNA sequence: TGTGCCAGCAGCTCTGACAGGGGACGGATTGGGCCACCCCTCCACTTT.

The chain recombines TRBV29-1 with TRBJ1-1, with 9 bases lining up with TRBD1. Germline loops: CDR1 SQVTM, CDR2 ANQGSEA. CDR3 length equals 14 residues. With V trimmed by 4 bases and J by 4 bases, 7 bases remained unmatched. The DNA of the CDR3 is TGCAGCGTTGTAAAAGGGACAGGGAGCACTGAAGCTTTCTTT. Protein product: CSVVKGTGSTEAFF.